This entry features one T cell receptor beta chain sequence. Repertoires were generated with immunoSEQ multiplex PCR, while TCRdb's copy carries only in-frame clones and drops some. The sample lists 250,000 to 350,000 clones; roughly 86% were seen once. V was pared by 6 bases and J by 3 bases, with 13 bases of the junction left unmatched. CDR3 length equals 17 residues. The germline CDR1 and CDR2 sequences are SEHNR and FQNEAQ (reference sequence). The data derive from a study of blood T cell repertoires in COVID-19. As for the study in general: PBMCs, B-cell-depleted T cells, or T cells provided the cDNA or gDNA that made up the material.

The chain recombines TRBV7-9 with TRBJ2-7; 11 positions agree with TRBD2. Sequencing used peripheral blood. The clonotype was recovered from a woman in her fifties or sixties who had recovered from COVID-19. This chain's CDR3 is CASSFRGVGTSGYEQYF. CDR3 nucleotide sequence: TGTGCCAGCAGTTTCCGGGGAGTCGGGACTAGCGGCTACGAGCAGTACTTC.